This T cell receptor beta chain derives from a study of blood T cell repertoires in COVID-19. Study overall: Specimens from acute and convalescent COVID-19 originated in the United States, Italy and Spain.

Per the authors' pipeline: Estimation of nucleated cell counts relied on the amplification of reference gene primers. The table came from immunoSEQ multiplex PCR; TCRdb's copy has only in-frame clones and leaves some out. V, J and clone size are taken as reported in that table, and D and trimming were inferred from the DNA itself. Of some 200,000 clones listed, 80% are singletons. Sequencing was performed on peripheral blood. The clonotype originates from a human donor in a cohort sampled during active COVID-19.

CDR3 nucleotide sequence: TGTGCCAGCAGCTTAGGGTACAGAATGAACACTGAAGCTTTCTTT. Its protein is CASSLGYRMNTEAFF. The rearrangement joins TRBV7-9 to TRBJ1-1; unclear D gene. The CDR3 totals 15 residues. The germline CDR1 and CDR2 sequences are SEHNR and FQNEAQ (reference sequence). The V gene lost 1 base and the J gene lost 0 bases, with 9 bases spanning the gap. Full variable domain (remainder filled in from reference TRBV7-9 and TRBJ1-1): DTGVSQNPRHKITKRGQNVTFRCDPISEHNRLYWYRQTLGQGPEFLTYFQNEAQLEKSRLLSDRFSAERPKGSFSTLEIQRTEQGDSAMYLCASSLGYRMNTEAFFGQGTRLTVV.